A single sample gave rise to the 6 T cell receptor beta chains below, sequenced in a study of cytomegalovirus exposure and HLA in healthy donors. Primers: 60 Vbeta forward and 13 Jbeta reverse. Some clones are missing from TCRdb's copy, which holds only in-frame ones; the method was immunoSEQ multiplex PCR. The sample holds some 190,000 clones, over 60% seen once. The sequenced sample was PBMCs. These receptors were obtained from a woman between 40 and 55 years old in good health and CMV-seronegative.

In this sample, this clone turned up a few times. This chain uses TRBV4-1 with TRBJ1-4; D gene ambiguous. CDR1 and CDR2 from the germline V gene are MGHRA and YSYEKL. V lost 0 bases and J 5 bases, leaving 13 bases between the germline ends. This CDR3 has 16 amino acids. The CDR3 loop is CASSQDERGYNEKLFF. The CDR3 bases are TGCGCCAGCAGCCAAGATGAGAGAGGGTACAATGAAAAACTGTTTTTT.

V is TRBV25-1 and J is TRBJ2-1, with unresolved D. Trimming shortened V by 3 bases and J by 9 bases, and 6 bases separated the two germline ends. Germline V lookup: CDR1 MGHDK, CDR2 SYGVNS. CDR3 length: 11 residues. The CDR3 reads CASSEFLEQFF. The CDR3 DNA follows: TGTGCCAGCAGTGAGTTCCTTGAGCAGTTCTTC.

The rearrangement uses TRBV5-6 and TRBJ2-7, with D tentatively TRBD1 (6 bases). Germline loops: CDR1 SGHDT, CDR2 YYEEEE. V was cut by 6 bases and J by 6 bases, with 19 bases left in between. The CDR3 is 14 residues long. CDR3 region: CASKILTGLFEQYV. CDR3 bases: TGTGCCAGCAAAATTCTCACAGGGCTTTTCGAGCAGTACGTC.

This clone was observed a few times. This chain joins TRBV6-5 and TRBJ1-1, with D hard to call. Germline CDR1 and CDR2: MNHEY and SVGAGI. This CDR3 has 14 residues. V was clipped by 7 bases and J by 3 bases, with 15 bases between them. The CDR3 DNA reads TGTGCCAGCAAGCGAGGGCTAAGGGACACTGAAGCTTTCTTT. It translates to CASKRGLRDTEAFF.

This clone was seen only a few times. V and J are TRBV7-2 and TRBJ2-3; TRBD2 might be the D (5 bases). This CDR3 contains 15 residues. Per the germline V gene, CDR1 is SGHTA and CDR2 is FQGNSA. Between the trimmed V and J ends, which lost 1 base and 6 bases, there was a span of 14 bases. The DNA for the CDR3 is TGTGCCAGCAGCTTAGTTCGGGTAGGCGGGGATACGCAGTATTTT. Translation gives CASSLVRVGGDTQYF.

CDR3 residues: CASSLGRAGVGFF. CDR3 in DNA: TGTGCCAGCAGCTTAGGTAGAGCGGGGGTGGGATTCTTC. This chain uses TRBV7-2 with TRBJ2-1, with TRBD2 identical over 8 bases. J gave up 16 bases and V 1 base, and 9 bases lay outside the gene matches. The CDR3 is made up of 13 amino acids. The germline V gene has CDR1 SGHTA and CDR2 FQGNSA.